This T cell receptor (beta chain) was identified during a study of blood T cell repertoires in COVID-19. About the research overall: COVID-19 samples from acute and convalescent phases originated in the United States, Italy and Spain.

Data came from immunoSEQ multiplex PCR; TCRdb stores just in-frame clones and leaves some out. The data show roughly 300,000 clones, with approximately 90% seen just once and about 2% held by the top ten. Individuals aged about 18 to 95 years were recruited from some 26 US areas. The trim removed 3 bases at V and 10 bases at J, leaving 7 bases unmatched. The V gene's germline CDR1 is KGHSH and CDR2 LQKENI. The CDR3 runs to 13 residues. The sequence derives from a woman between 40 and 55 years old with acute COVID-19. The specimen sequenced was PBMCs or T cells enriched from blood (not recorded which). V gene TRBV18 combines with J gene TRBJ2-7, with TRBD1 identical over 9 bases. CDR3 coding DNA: TGTGCCAGCTCACCTCCGGGACAGGGCGATCAGTACTTC. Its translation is CASSPPGQGDQYF.